Shown below are 27 T cell receptor beta chains from a single sample sequenced in a study of T cells in narcolepsy. This table comes from immunoSEQ multiplex PCR, and its TCRdb copy is limited to in-frame clones, with some not included. The sample contains about 33,000 clones, 85% to 90% of which appear only once. Sequencing was carried out using CD45RA- memory CD4+ T cells from PBMCs. The receptors come from a human donor with narcolepsy.

The chain links TRBV18 to TRBJ2-1; 7 bases are a match to TRBD2. V lost 3 bases and J lost 4; bases outside the gene matches: 3. Germline CDR1 is KGHSH and CDR2 is LQKENI. CDR3 length equals 14 residues. In DNA form, the CDR3 reads TGTGCCAGCTCACCCCGGGAGGAGTACAATGAGCAGTTCTTC. Translated: CASSPREEYNEQFF.

The chain couples TRBV7-2 to TRBJ2-7; TRBD2 aligns across 11 bases. V was clipped by 2 bases and J by 6 bases; unmatched bases: 15. CDR1 SGHTA and CDR2 FQGNSA come from the germline V gene. The CDR3 spans 18 residues. Written as DNA, the CDR3 is TGTGCCAGCAGCTTAACTGGAGCTAGCGGGGGGTTAAGACGCGAGCAGTACTTC. It yields the protein CASSLTGASGGLRREQYF. The whole variable domain, filled in from reference TRBV7-2 and TRBJ2-7, reads GAGVSQSPSNKVTEKGKDVELRCDPISGHTALYWYRQSLGQGLEFLIYFQGNSAPDKSGLPSDRFSAERTGGSVSTLTIQRTQQEDSAVYLCASSLTGASGGLRREQYFGPGTRLTVT.

J is TRBJ1-4 and V is TRBV7-7, with TRBD1 matching 9 bases. Germline V gene lookup returns CDR1 SSHAT and CDR2 FNYEAQ (reference sequence). V was pared by 5 bases and J by 7 bases, with 5 bases of the junction left unmatched. The CDR3 totals 14 residues. The CDR3 sequence: CASSRGTGFEKLFF. DNA of the CDR3: TGTGCCAGCAGCCGAGGGACAGGGTTTGAAAAACTGTTTTTT.

The V and J genes are TRBV27 and TRBJ2-5, with D unclear. Trimming removed 3 bases at V and 5 bases at J, with 7 bases between. Looked up from germline, CDR1 is MNHEY and CDR2 is SMNVEV (reference sequence). CDR3 size: 12 residues. CDR3 DNA: TGTGCCAGCAGTTTCGTGGGGGAGACCCAGTACTTC. This encodes CASSFVGETQYF.

This chain joins TRBV5-1 and TRBJ2-1, with 7 bases that match TRBD2. Germline V CDR1 and CDR2: SGHRS, YFSETQ. J lost 8 bases, V lost 4 bases, and 12 bases had no gene match. This CDR3 is built from 15 residues. CDR3 DNA sequence: TGCGCCAGCAGCCAAACTAGCGTTGAGACGGATGAGCAGTTCTTC. Amino acid sequence: CASSQTSVETDEQFF. Filled out from reference TRBV5-1 and TRBJ2-1, the complete variable domain reads KAGVTQTPRYLIKTRGQQVTLSCSPISGHRSVSWYQQTPGQGLQFLFEYFSETQRNKGNFPGRFSGRQFSNSRSEMNVSTLELGDSALYLCASSQTSVETDEQFFGPGTRLTVL.

This clone was counted only a few times. The J gene is TRBJ1-2, the V gene TRBV6-5; D is possibly TRBD1 (5 bases). Trimming pared 5 bases from V and 8 bases from J, leaving 15 bases between. Germline lookup yields CDR1 MNHEY and CDR2 SVGAGI. CDR3 length: 13 residues. CDR3 sequence (DNA): TGTGCCAGCAGTCAAGGCAGGGAAAGGGGCTACACCTTC. Translated: CASSQGRERGYTF.

The V call is TRBV6-1, the J call TRBJ1-5, with D hard to call. Germline assignment: CDR1 MNHNS and CDR2 SASEGT. V was clipped by 6 bases and J by 4 bases, with 4 bases between them. The CDR3 length is 11 residues. The CDR3 here is CASSDNQPQHF. CDR3 coding DNA: TGTGCCAGCAGCGATAATCAGCCCCAGCATTTT.

The chain links TRBV5-4 to TRBJ1-2; D not certain. CDR3 length equals 14 residues. Trimming removed 4 bases at V and 2 bases at J, with 12 bases between. Looked up from germline, CDR1 is SGHNT and CDR2 is YYREEE (reference sequence). The CDR3 DNA is TGTGCCAGCAGCCCGAAAGGGCAAAACTATGGCTACACCTTC. Encoded protein: CASSPKGQNYGYTF.

V is TRBV7-3 and J is TRBJ1-1; D not resolved. V lost 5 bases to trimming and J lost 2 bases, with 9 bases between them. This CDR3 region has 13 residues. The germline V gene has CDR1 SGHTA and CDR2 FQGTGA. As DNA, the CDR3 is TGTGCCAGCAGCGCCGGTGCTAACACTGAAGCTTTCTTT. Translating it yields CASSAGANTEAFF.

The CDR3 reads CASSLAGGRNTEAFF. DNA for the CDR3: TGTGCCAGCAGCTTAGCGGGGGGCCGGAACACTGAAGCTTTCTTT. The V and J genes are TRBV7-2 and TRBJ1-1; D perhaps matches TRBD1 (6 bases). The CDR3 has 15 residues. With 0 bases removed from V and 1 base from J, the gap between germline ends came to 9 bases. Germline V gives CDR1 SGHTA, CDR2 FQGNSA. Looking up the rest from reference TRBV7-2 and TRBJ1-1 gives the full variable domain: GAGVSQSPSNKVTEKGKDVELRCDPISGHTALYWYRQSLGQGLEFLIYFQGNSAPDKSGLPSDRFSAERTGGSVSTLTIQRTQQEDSAVYLCASSLAGGRNTEAFFGQGTRLTVV.

A few counts support this clone. J is TRBJ1-2 and V is TRBV30, with D possibly being TRBD1 (5 bases). There are 15 residues in the CDR3. Between the trimmed V and J ends, which lost 1 base and 0 bases, there was a span of 12 bases. Germline CDR1 is GTSNPN and CDR2 is SVGIG (reference sequence). The CDR3 DNA reads TGTGCCTGGAGTGGTATTACGGACACTAACTATGGCTACACCTTC. It is translated as CAWSGITDTNYGYTF.

The chain uses TRBV5-1 and TRBJ1-2; 8 positions agree with TRBD1. The CDR3 is 12 residues long. CDR1 and CDR2 (germline): SGHRS, YFSETQ. The ends lost 2 bases at V and 7 bases at J; junction bases unmatched: 1. The chain's CDR3 is CASSFDRGGYTF. CDR3 bases: TGCGCCAGCAGCTTTGACAGGGGTGGCTACACCTTC.

This CDR3 reads CASSLQRGGGYTF. In nucleotides, the CDR3 is TGTGCCAGCAGCCTCCAGAGGGGGGGCGGCTACACCTTC. The chain carries TRBV14 and TRBJ1-2; D perhaps matches TRBD1 (6 bases). This CDR3 comprises 13 residues. V was cut by 4 bases and J by 8 bases, with 14 bases left in between. Germline V gene sequence: CDR1 SGHDN, CDR2 FVKESK.

This chain uses TRBV5-1 with TRBJ1-3, with a tentative D call TRBD1 (5 bases). Germline CDR1 is SGHRS and CDR2 is YFSETQ. V was pared by 2 bases and J by 1 base, with 7 bases between. CDR3 size: 14 residues. This CDR3 is CASSLGTSGNTIYF. The CDR3 coding sequence is TGCGCCAGCAGCTTAGGGACGTCTGGAAACACCATATATTTT.

The rearrangement links TRBV27 to TRBJ2-3; 8 bases are shared with TRBD2. The germline CDR1 and CDR2 sequences are MNHEY and SMNVEV (reference sequence). V was clipped by 5 bases and J by 2 bases; unmatched bases: 6. The length of the CDR3 is 15 residues. The CDR3: CASSTTSANTDTQYF. CDR3 bases: TGTGCCAGCAGTACGACTAGCGCCAACACAGATACGCAGTATTTT.

J is TRBJ2-1 and V is TRBV6-4; no definite D call. The germline CDR1 and CDR2 sequences are MRHNA and SNTAGT. The V end lost 4 bases, the J end lost 0 bases, and 7 bases lay between the germline ends. The CDR3 runs 14 residues. CDR3 DNA sequence: TGTGCCAGCAGTGGGGAAAGCTCCTACAATGAGCAGTTCTTC. It specifies CASSGESSYNEQFF.

This clone was counted once. The chain uses TRBV11-2 and TRBJ2-7; no reliable D call. Germline values: CDR1 SGHAT, CDR2 FQNNGV. Trimming took 2 bases from V and 4 from J, leaving 12 bases between them. The CDR3 is 14 residues long. The CDR3 spells CASSLSPTSYEQYF. In DNA form, the CDR3 reads TGTGCCAGCAGCTTATCCCCTACCAGTTACGAGCAGTACTTC.

The gene calls are TRBV2 and TRBJ1-3; no firm D call. The CDR3 spans 16 residues. Germline assignment: CDR1 SNHLY and CDR2 FYNNEI. Trimming stripped 5 bases from V and 2 bases from J, with 16 bases between. CDR3 region: CASSPAGPRTGNTIYF. CDR3 bases: TGTGCCAGCAGTCCCGCCGGGCCCCGGACTGGAAACACCATATATTTT. The variable domain in full, with the rest retrieved from reference TRBV2 and TRBJ1-3, is EPEVTQTPSHQVTQMGQEVILRCVPISNHLYFYWYRQILGQKVEFLVSFYNNEISEKSEIFDDQFSVERPDGSNFTLKIRSTKLEDSAMYFCASSPAGPRTGNTIYFGEGSWLTVV.

The V call is TRBV2, the J call TRBJ2-1; D is possibly TRBD1 (6 bases). The CDR3 loop spans 14 amino acids. The V and J ends lost 7 bases and 7 bases respectively, with 17 bases between them. Germline lookup yields CDR1 SNHLY and CDR2 FYNNEI. CDR3 in DNA: TGTGCCAGCATTCGTGGGGGCAAGGGGAATGAGCAGTTCTTC. It encodes CASIRGGKGNEQFF.

The V gene is TRBV5-1, the J gene TRBJ2-7; a weak D match, TRBD1 (6 bases). V was clipped by 7 bases and J by 4 bases, with 18 bases between them. Germline CDR1 and CDR2: SGHRS and YFSETQ. The CDR3 has 14 amino acids. The DNA for the CDR3 is TGCGCCAGCTCTCTGGCAGGGACAATTTACGAGCAGTACTTC. It encodes CASSLAGTIYEQYF.

The chain couples TRBV6-6 to TRBJ1-1; possibly TRBD1 for D (6 bases). The CDR3 runs to 15 residues. The germline CDR1 and CDR2 sequences are MNHNY and SVGAGI (reference sequence). Trimming left V 3 bases short and J 1 base short, with 12 bases between. The DNA for the CDR3 is TGTGCCAGCAGTTATTCGGGGGGCTCGAACACTGAAGCTTTCTTT. It encodes CASSYSGGSNTEAFF.

The chain links TRBV27 to TRBJ1-2; 9 nucleotides line up with TRBD1. CDR3 length equals 15 residues. Germline V gene sequence: CDR1 MNHEY, CDR2 SMNVEV (reference sequence). The V and J ends lost 0 bases and 2 bases, in that order; junction bases with no gene match: 1. The CDR3 DNA reads as TGTGCCAGCAGTTTATCAACAGGGGGCAACTATGGCTACACCTTC. Its protein product is CASSLSTGGNYGYTF.

This clone was seen only once. The chain employs TRBV12-5 and TRBJ1-5, with no clear D. This CDR3 comprises 13 residues. V lost 1 base to trimming and J lost 0 bases, with 1 base between them. Germline values: CDR1 LGHNT, CDR2 FRNRAP. The CDR3 bases are TGTGCTAGTGGTTTGGGTAGCAATCAGCCCCAGCATTTT. It yields the protein CASGLGSNQPQHF.

This clone has only a few counts. The sample carries other DNA sequences with the same CDR3. The chain recombines TRBV2 with TRBJ1-5; tentative D call: TRBD1 (6 bases). Trimming took off 1 base at V and 0 bases at J, with 13 bases between the two ends. Germline CDR1 and CDR2: SNHLY and FYNNEI. CDR3 length equals 17 residues. CDR3 coding DNA: TGTGCCAGCAGTGAAGAGGGGGGCGGGGGTAGCAATCAGCCCCAGCATTTT. Translating it yields CASSEEGGGGSNQPQHF.

V and J are TRBV10-1 and TRBJ2-1; the D call may be TRBD1 or TRBD2 (5 bases each). With 5 bases removed from V and 9 bases from J, the gap between germline ends came to 17 bases. Germline assignment: CDR1 WNHNN and CDR2 SYGVQD (reference sequence). This CDR3 has 14 residues. CDR3 coding DNA: TGCGCCAGCAGTATTGTAATCGGGGCGGGTGAGCAGTTCTTC. Protein sequence: CASSIVIGAGEQFF.

J is TRBJ2-5 and V is TRBV7-7, with 8 bases identical to TRBD2. The germline V gene has CDR1 SSHAT and CDR2 FNYEAQ (reference sequence). Trimming removed 1 base from V and 4 bases from J; junction bases left unmatched: 8. The length of the CDR3 is 16 residues. This CDR3 reads CASSLGGRAGGETQYF. CDR3 bases: TGTGCCAGCAGCTTAGGAGGTCGGGCGGGAGGAGAGACCCAGTACTTC. Full variable domain (rest looked up from reference TRBV7-7 and TRBJ2-5): GAGVSQSPRYKVTKRGQDVTLRCDPISSHATLYWYQQALGQGPEFLTYFNYEAQPDKSGLPSDRFSAERPEGSISTLTIQRTEQRDSAMYRCASSLGGRAGGETQYFGPGTRLLVL.

The J gene is TRBJ2-3, the V gene TRBV19; D is perhaps TRBD2 (6 bases). Germline assignment: CDR1 LNHDA and CDR2 SQIVND (reference sequence). Deletions cut 10 bases from V and 4 bases from J, with 21 bases between. There are 15 residues in the CDR3. The CDR3 here is CATRDGSGGSDTQYF. CDR3 nucleotides: TGTGCCACCCGAGATGGTAGCGGAGGATCAGATACGCAGTATTTT. Complete variable domain (other parts from reference TRBV19 and TRBJ2-3): DGGITQSPKYLFRKEGQNVTLSCEQNLNHDAMYWYRQDPGQGLRLIYYSQIVNDFQKGDIAEGYSVSREKKESFPLTVTSAQKNPTAFYLCATRDGSGGSDTQYFGPGTRLTVL.